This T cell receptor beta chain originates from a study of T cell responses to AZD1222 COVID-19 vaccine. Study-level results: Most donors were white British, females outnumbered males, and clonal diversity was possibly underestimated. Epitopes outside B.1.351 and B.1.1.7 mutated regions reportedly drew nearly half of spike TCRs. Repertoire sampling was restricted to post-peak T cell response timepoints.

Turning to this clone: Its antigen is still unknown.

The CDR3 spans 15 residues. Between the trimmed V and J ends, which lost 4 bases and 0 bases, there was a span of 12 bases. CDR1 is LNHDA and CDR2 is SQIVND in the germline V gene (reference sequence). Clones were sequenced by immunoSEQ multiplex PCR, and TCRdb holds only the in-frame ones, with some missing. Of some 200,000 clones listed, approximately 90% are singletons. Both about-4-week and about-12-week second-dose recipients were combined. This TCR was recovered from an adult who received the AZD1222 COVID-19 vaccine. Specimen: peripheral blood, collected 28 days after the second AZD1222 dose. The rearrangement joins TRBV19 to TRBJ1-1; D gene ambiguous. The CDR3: CASSNEGLLNTEAFF. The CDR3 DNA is TGTGCCAGTAGTAATGAGGGCCTTCTGAACACTGAAGCTTTCTTT. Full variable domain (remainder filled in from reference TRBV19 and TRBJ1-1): DGGITQSPKYLFRKEGQNVTLSCEQNLNHDAMYWYRQDPGQGLRLIYYSQIVNDFQKGDIAEGYSVSREKKESFPLTVTSAQKNPTAFYLCASSNEGLLNTEAFFGQGTRLTVV.